The sequence of this TCR beta chain was determined in a study of post-analysis software for immune sequencing data. Overall study context: Disease trajectories encompassed relapsing-remitting, secondary progressive and progressive-relapsing multiple sclerosis.

Study-wide findings and caveats: The F measure placed samples prepared in the same batch into strongly shared clusters. About 5 TRBV segments occurring more often in patients than controls included TRBV5-6, TRBV5-1 and TRBV20-1. The study found significantly lower normalized Chao1 diversity in multiple sclerosis patients than in controls.

CDR1 is SQVTM and CDR2 is ANQGSEA in the germline V gene. CDR3 length: 10 amino acids. Trimming left V 3 bases short and J 7 bases short, with 4 bases between. Notes on this clonotype: Its antigen is unidentified.

Tagging with unique molecular identifiers was a feature of the TCR beta cDNA libraries. Out of roughly 0.85 to 11 million T cells, a few hundred thousand cDNA molecules were generated. TCRdb reprocessed the PCR reads via MiXCR and lists one record per CDR3 protein. Of roughly 540,000 distinct CDR3 sequences listed, under 40% are singletons. This chain links TRBV29-1 with TRBJ2-1; D not certain. Sequencing was carried out using blood. This sequence originates from a girl under 18 with multiple sclerosis. The CDR3: CSVDRNEQFF. CDR3 in DNA: TGCAGCGTTGATAGGAATGAGCAGTTCTTC.